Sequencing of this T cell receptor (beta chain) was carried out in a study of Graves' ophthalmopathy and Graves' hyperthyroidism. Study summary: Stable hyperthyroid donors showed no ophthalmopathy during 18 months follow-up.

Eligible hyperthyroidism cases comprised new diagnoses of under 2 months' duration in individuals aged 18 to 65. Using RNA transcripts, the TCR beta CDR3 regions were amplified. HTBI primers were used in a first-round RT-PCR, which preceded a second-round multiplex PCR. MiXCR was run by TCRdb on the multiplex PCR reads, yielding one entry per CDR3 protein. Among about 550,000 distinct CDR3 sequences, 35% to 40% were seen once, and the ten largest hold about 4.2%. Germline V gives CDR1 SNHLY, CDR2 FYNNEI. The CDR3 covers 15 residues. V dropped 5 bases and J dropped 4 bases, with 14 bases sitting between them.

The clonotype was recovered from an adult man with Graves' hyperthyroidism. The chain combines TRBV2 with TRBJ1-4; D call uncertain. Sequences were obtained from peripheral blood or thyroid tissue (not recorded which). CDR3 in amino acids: CASSYLTASNEKLFF. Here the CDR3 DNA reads TGTGCCAGCAGTTACCTGACGGCCAGTAATGAAAAACTGTTTTTT.